The present T cell receptor (beta chain) was sequenced within a study of T cells in Graves' hyperthyroidism and ophthalmopathy. As for the study in general: Before any treatment, at initial diagnosis, peripheral blood was collected.

Amplified TCR beta CDR3 regions derived from RNA transcripts. A set of HTBI primers served as the primers for a first-round RT-PCR of the TCR CDR3. TCRdb ran MiXCR on the multiplex PCR reads and lists one entry per CDR3 protein. In the table there are a few hundred thousand distinct CDR3 sequences, about 20% of which are singletons. This clonotype was seen only a few times. The CDR3 is 14 residues long. The V and J ends lost 5 bases and 3 bases, in that order; junction bases with no gene match: 7. The germline gives CDR1 MNHNS, CDR2 SASEGT. This receptor was obtained from a woman aged 50 to 60 with Graves' hyperthyroidism. Sequencing was carried out using blood. The chain joins TRBV6-1 to TRBJ2-7; 7 positions match TRBD1. CDR3 amino acids: CASSPSGTDYEQYF. The CDR3 region has the DNA TGTGCCAGCAGTCCGTCGGGGACAGACTACGAGCAGTACTTC.